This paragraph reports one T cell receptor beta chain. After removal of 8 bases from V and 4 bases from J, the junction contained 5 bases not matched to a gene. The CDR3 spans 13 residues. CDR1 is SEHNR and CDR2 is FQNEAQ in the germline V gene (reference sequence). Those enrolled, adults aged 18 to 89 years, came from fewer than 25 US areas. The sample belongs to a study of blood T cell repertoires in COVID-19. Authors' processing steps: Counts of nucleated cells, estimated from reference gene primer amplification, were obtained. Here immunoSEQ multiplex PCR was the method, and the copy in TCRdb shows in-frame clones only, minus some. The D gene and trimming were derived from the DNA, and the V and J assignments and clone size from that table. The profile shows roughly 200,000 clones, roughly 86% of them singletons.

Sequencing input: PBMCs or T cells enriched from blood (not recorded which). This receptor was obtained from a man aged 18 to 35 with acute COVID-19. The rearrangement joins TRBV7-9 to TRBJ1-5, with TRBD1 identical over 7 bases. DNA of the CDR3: TGTGCCAGCTCAACAGGGGAAAATCAGCCCCAGCATTTT. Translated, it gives CASSTGENQPQHF.